Below, one TCR beta chain is given with its context. Antigen: not known. Libraries were prepared by immunoSEQ multiplex PCR; TCRdb keeps only in-frame clonotypes and omits some of them. The table shows tens of thousands of clones, with over 85% occurring only once. Germline V lookup: CDR1 MNHEY, CDR2 SMNVEV (reference sequence). Trimming shortened V by 2 bases and J by 4 bases, and 6 bases separated the two germline ends. This CDR3 contains 13 residues. The data were obtained in a study of graft-versus-host responses after intestinal transplantation. As for the study in general: Once they had received anti-thymocyte globulin induction, all recipients took tacrolimus and steroids for 2 to 4 years.

Overall study findings and caveats: Early post-transplant HvG declines were associated with peak circulating GvH clone levels.

This specimen was unstimulated CD8+ T cells sorted from spleen or lymph node cells, taken before intestinal transplant. The TCR comes from a human donor who received an intestinal transplant. The chain couples TRBV27 to TRBJ1-5, with D hard to call. The CDR3, as DNA: TGTGCCAGCAGTTTAACAGCAAATCAGCCCCAGCATTTT. Protein: CASSLTANQPQHF.